The text below deals with one TCR beta chain. Antigen unknown. The data are from a study of vaccination effects on CD4 cells after COVID-19. Only in-frame clones appear in the TCRdb table, and some are missing; sequencing was by immunoSEQ multiplex PCR. Of 42,000 or so clones detected, roughly 70% appear once; the ten largest clones hold roughly 30%. In the ViraFEST assay, antigen-specific CD4+ clonotypes were identified by expansion after peptide-pool stimulation. The culture ran for approximately 9 days before CD4+ T cells were isolated. By PCR, the person was confirmed to have had SARS-CoV-2 infection between March and December 2020. Study-wide results and limits: Vaccine-induced new clones formed most post-vaccine spike-reactive clones in convalescents. Both infection-induced and vaccine-induced clones contracted markedly at late post-vaccination timepoints.

V was trimmed by 3 bases and J by 0 bases, leaving 15 bases between them. Per germline, CDR1 LNHDA and CDR2 SQIVND (reference sequence). This CDR3 comprises 17 residues. Sequenced here: CD4+ T cells from PBMCs cultured with a peptide pool, sampled before COVID-19 vaccination. The chain links TRBV19 to TRBJ1-5, with TRBD1 as a possible D gene (6 bases). The sequence was collected from a human donor who had a prior SARS-CoV-2 infection. In DNA form, the CDR3 reads TGTGCCAGTAGTATGGGGGCCACGGATTATAGCAATCAGCCCCAGCATTTT. Translated, it gives CASSMGATDYSNQPQHF. Full variable domain (outside the CDR3, taken from reference TRBV19 and TRBJ1-5): DGGITQSPKYLFRKEGQNVTLSCEQNLNHDAMYWYRQDPGQGLRLIYYSQIVNDFQKGDIAEGYSVSREKKESFPLTVTSAQKNPTAFYLCASSMGATDYSNQPQHFGDGTRLSIL.